This is a list of T cell receptor beta chains from one sample in a study of T cell repertoires in cytomegalovirus infection. No cognate antigen is known for these TCRs. TCRdb recomputed calls from the reads with MiXCR, one row per CDR3 protein. The sample holds about 700,000 distinct CDR3 sequences, around 35% seen once. The sample here was cultured PBMCs, taken from culture after CMV antigen stimulation. These receptors all come from a human donor in good health (CMV status not recorded). Some clones in this sample may be carry-over from other donors' samples. CDR3s include the opening cysteine and the closing phenylalanine or tryptophan. A D gene is named only where the DNA matches it firmly. Not every row has a clone size; where given, it reads once, few, many or a size class.

CDR3nt: TGTGCCAGCAGCTTAGATAGGGTCGGTTCGAGCGGGTTCTTT
CDR3aa: CASSLDRVGSSGFF
abundance: -
len: 14
j_gene: TRBJ1-1
d_gene: -
v_gene: TRBV11-2

CDR3nt: TGTGCCAGCAGCTTTAGGACTAGCCTGAACACCGGGGAGCTGTTTTTT
CDR3aa: CASSFRTSLNTGELFF
abundance: few
len: 16
j_gene: TRBJ2-2
d_gene: TRBD2
v_gene: TRBV7-2

CDR3nt: TGTGCCAGCAGCTTAGACAGACTCGGGACGAATTCACCCCTCCACTTT
CDR3aa: CASSLDRLGTNSPLHF
abundance: -
len: 16
j_gene: TRBJ1-6
d_gene: -
v_gene: TRBV7-2

CDR3nt: TGTGCCAGCAGTTTATTGGAGGGGAATGAGCAGTTCTTC
CDR3aa: CASSLLEGNEQFF
abundance: few
len: 13
j_gene: TRBJ2-1
d_gene: -
v_gene: TRBV28

CDR3nt: TGTGCCAGCAGCCTTAACCGGGCTTCGATGAACACTGAAGCTTTCTTT
CDR3aa: CASSLNRASMNTEAFF
abundance: few
len: 16
j_gene: TRBJ1-1
d_gene: -
v_gene: TRBV5-4

CDR3nt: TGTGCCACCAGCGAGACAGGGTACTACAATGAGCAGTTCTTC
CDR3aa: CATSETGYYNEQFF
abundance: few
len: 14
j_gene: TRBJ2-1
d_gene: TRBD1
v_gene: TRBV24-1

CDR3nt: TGTGCCAGCAGTAGCACGGACAGCTACTATGGCTACACCTTC
CDR3aa: CASSSTDSYYGYTF
abundance: -
len: 14
j_gene: TRBJ1-2
d_gene: -
v_gene: TRBV28

CDR3nt: TGTGCCAGTAGTAACTCAGGGACTGCAACTAATGAAAAACTGTTTTTT
CDR3aa: CASSNSGTATNEKLFF
abundance: few
len: 16
j_gene: TRBJ1-4
d_gene: -
v_gene: TRBV19

CDR3nt: TGCGCCAGCAGACAGGGACAGAACACTGAAGCTTTCTTT
CDR3aa: CASRQGQNTEAFF
abundance: -
len: 13
j_gene: TRBJ1-1
d_gene: -
v_gene: TRBV10-1

CDR3nt: TGTGCCAGCAGTCTCTGGGGTGGCACTGAAGCTTTCTTT
CDR3aa: CASSLWGGTEAFF
abundance: -
len: 13
j_gene: TRBJ1-1
d_gene: -
v_gene: TRBV12-3/TRBV12-4

CDR3nt: TGTGCCAGCAGCCAGGCGGGTGCCGGCAATCAGCCCCAGCATTTT
CDR3aa: CASSQAGAGNQPQHF
abundance: few
len: 15
j_gene: TRBJ1-5
d_gene: -
v_gene: TRBV12-3/TRBV12-4

CDR3nt: TGTGCCAGTAGTCCTATCGCTAGCGGAGGAGTTTACGAGCAGTACTTC
CDR3aa: CASSPIASGGVYEQYF
abundance: few
len: 16
j_gene: TRBJ2-7
d_gene: TRBD2
v_gene: TRBV19

CDR3nt: TGTGCCAGCAGTTACTCCCAGCAATATGGCTACACCTTC
CDR3aa: CASSYSQQYGYTF
abundance: -
len: 13
j_gene: TRBJ1-2
d_gene: -
v_gene: TRBV12-3/TRBV12-4

CDR3nt: TGCGCCCCCATAGTAGGCCAGGGGGCCCATGAGCAGTTCTTC
CDR3aa: CAPIVGQGAHEQFF
abundance: -
len: 14
j_gene: TRBJ2-1
d_gene: TRBD1
v_gene: TRBV10-1

CDR3nt: TGTGCCAGCAGTTACGACGGCGGCAATCAGCCCCAGCATTTT
CDR3aa: CASSYDGGNQPQHF
abundance: -
len: 14
j_gene: TRBJ1-5
d_gene: -
v_gene: TRBV6-6

CDR3nt: TGTGCCAGCAGCCACCTAGCGGGGGGGCCTCACAATGAGCAGTTCTTC
CDR3aa: CASSHLAGGPHNEQFF
abundance: few
len: 16
j_gene: TRBJ2-1
d_gene: TRBD2
v_gene: TRBV12-3/TRBV12-4

CDR3nt: TGTGCCAGTAGGGGGTTGATGACAGATACGCAGTATTTT
CDR3aa: CASRGLMTDTQYF
abundance: -
len: 13
j_gene: TRBJ2-3
d_gene: -
v_gene: TRBV19

CDR3nt: TGTGCCAGCAGCTTCGGAGACTATTACGAGCAGTACTTC
CDR3aa: CASSFGDYYEQYF
abundance: -
len: 13
j_gene: TRBJ2-7
d_gene: -
v_gene: TRBV5-6

CDR3nt: TGTGCCAGCTCAACTTCCGGGACACGGAATTCACCCCTCCACTTT
CDR3aa: CASSTSGTRNSPLHF
abundance: few
len: 15
j_gene: TRBJ1-6
d_gene: -
v_gene: TRBV7-2

CDR3nt: TGTGCCAGCAGCTCATTCGGGACAGGGCTGGACGAGCAGTACTTC
CDR3aa: CASSSFGTGLDEQYF
abundance: -
len: 15
j_gene: TRBJ2-7
d_gene: TRBD1
v_gene: TRBV7-6

CDR3nt: TGTGCCACCAGCAGAGGTCCGGGACTCGGGAGCTCCTACGAGCAGTACTTC
CDR3aa: CATSRGPGLGSSYEQYF
abundance: -
len: 17
j_gene: TRBJ2-7
d_gene: -
v_gene: TRBV15

CDR3nt: TGTGCCAGCAGTTATCAGGGCCCGGGGGCAACTAATGAAAAACTGTTTTTT
CDR3aa: CASSYQGPGATNEKLFF
abundance: -
len: 17
j_gene: TRBJ1-4
d_gene: -
v_gene: TRBV6-8

CDR3nt: TGTGCCATCAGTGAGAACCTCCACGAGCAGTACTTC
CDR3aa: CAISENLHEQYF
abundance: -
len: 12
j_gene: TRBJ2-7
d_gene: -
v_gene: TRBV10-3

CDR3nt: TGTGCCAGCAGCCCGGGGGCCTCAGGGGTCTATGGCTACACCTTC
CDR3aa: CASSPGASGVYGYTF
abundance: -
len: 15
j_gene: TRBJ1-2
d_gene: -
v_gene: TRBV7-9

CDR3nt: TGTGCCAGTAGTCCAGGGACGGTCTACTACGAGCAGTACTTC
CDR3aa: CASSPGTVYYEQYF
abundance: -
len: 14
j_gene: TRBJ2-7
d_gene: -
v_gene: TRBV19

CDR3nt: TGTGCCAGCAGCAGGAGGGAGGAGGGTGGCCACACCTTC
CDR3aa: CASSRREEGGHTF
abundance: -
len: 13
j_gene: TRBJ1-2
d_gene: -
v_gene: TRBV7-2

CDR3nt: TGTGCCAGCAGCTTAGTAGGGACAGGGGGCTTTTACGAGCAGTACTTC
CDR3aa: CASSLVGTGGFYEQYF
abundance: -
len: 16
j_gene: TRBJ2-7
d_gene: TRBD1
v_gene: TRBV11-2

CDR3nt: TGTGCCAGCAGCCTCGTCAGCACAGCGCGCTACAATGAGCAGTTCTTC
CDR3aa: CASSLVSTARYNEQFF
abundance: -
len: 16
j_gene: TRBJ2-1
d_gene: -
v_gene: TRBV7-2

CDR3nt: TGCAGTGCAGCTGGGGGTGGATTTCCCGCCCAGCATTTT
CDR3aa: CSAAGGGFPAQHF
abundance: -
len: 13
j_gene: TRBJ1-5
d_gene: -
v_gene: TRBV20-1

CDR3nt: TGTGCCAGCAGTGGACTCGTGGCAGATACGCAGTATTTT
CDR3aa: CASSGLVADTQYF
abundance: few
len: 13
j_gene: TRBJ2-3
d_gene: -
v_gene: TRBV6-2/TRBV6-3

CDR3nt: TGCAGTGCTAGAGATCGACGGGTAGGGACTGAAGCTTTCTTT
CDR3aa: CSARDRRVGTEAFF
abundance: -
len: 14
j_gene: TRBJ1-1
d_gene: -
v_gene: TRBV20-1

CDR3nt: TGCGCCAGCAGCCAAGATCGACTAGCGGGAGGGGCAGATACGCAGTATTTT
CDR3aa: CASSQDRLAGGADTQYF
abundance: -
len: 17
j_gene: TRBJ2-3
d_gene: TRBD2
v_gene: TRBV4-1

CDR3nt: TGTGCCAGCAGTGAGAGGCTAGCTTTAACAGATACGCAGTATTTT
CDR3aa: CASSERLALTDTQYF
abundance: -
len: 15
j_gene: TRBJ2-3
d_gene: -
v_gene: TRBV6-1

CDR3nt: TGTGCCAGCAGCTTTACGGGTCCTTATGGCTACACCTTC
CDR3aa: CASSFTGPYGYTF
abundance: many
len: 13
j_gene: TRBJ1-2
d_gene: -
v_gene: TRBV7-2

CDR3nt: TGCGCCAGCAGCCAAGTTAGTAGCAATCAGCCCCAGCATTTT
CDR3aa: CASSQVSSNQPQHF
abundance: -
len: 14
j_gene: TRBJ1-5
d_gene: -
v_gene: TRBV4-1

CDR3nt: TGTGCCAGCTCACCGGGACAGGGAAAACTGTTTTTT
CDR3aa: CASSPGQGKLFF
abundance: few
len: 12
j_gene: TRBJ1-4
d_gene: TRBD1
v_gene: TRBV18

CDR3nt: TGCGCCAGCAGCCACCGGGACAGGGGCAGCGAGCAGTACTTC
CDR3aa: CASSHRDRGSEQYF
abundance: few
len: 14
j_gene: TRBJ2-7
d_gene: TRBD1
v_gene: TRBV4-3

CDR3nt: TGTGCCAGCAGTGTTTCGGGACTCACAGATACGCAGTATTTT
CDR3aa: CASSVSGLTDTQYF
abundance: few
len: 14
j_gene: TRBJ2-3
d_gene: -
v_gene: TRBV6-1

CDR3nt: TGTGCCAGCAGCCCACGAGAGGACGGTCAGCCCCAGCATTTT
CDR3aa: CASSPREDGQPQHF
abundance: -
len: 14
j_gene: TRBJ1-5
d_gene: -
v_gene: TRBV7-6

CDR3nt: TGTGCCAGCAGTTACCCAGGGGCGCGGACAGTCACCTATGGCTACACCTTC
CDR3aa: CASSYPGARTVTYGYTF
abundance: -
len: 17
j_gene: TRBJ1-2
d_gene: -
v_gene: TRBV6-6

CDR3nt: TGTGCCAGCTCACAGGGGGAGAATAATTCACCCCTCCACTTT
CDR3aa: CASSQGENNSPLHF
abundance: -
len: 14
j_gene: TRBJ1-6
d_gene: TRBD1
v_gene: TRBV7-6

CDR3nt: TGTGCCAGCAGCTCCACGGCCGGAATTAGTTCACCCCTCCACTTT
CDR3aa: CASSSTAGISSPLHF
abundance: -
len: 15
j_gene: TRBJ1-6
d_gene: -
v_gene: TRBV11-2

CDR3nt: TGTGCCAGCAGCTTTAGTTACGGATCTGGAAACACCATATATTTT
CDR3aa: CASSFSYGSGNTIYF
abundance: -
len: 15
j_gene: TRBJ1-3
d_gene: -
v_gene: TRBV5-8

CDR3nt: TGTGCCAGCAGAATCCGGGACCGTCCCGAGCAGTACTTC
CDR3aa: CASRIRDRPEQYF
abundance: few
len: 13
j_gene: TRBJ2-7
d_gene: -
v_gene: TRBV6-6

CDR3nt: TGTGCCAGCAGCGTGTACAATGAGCAGTTCTTC
CDR3aa: CASSVYNEQFF
abundance: many
len: 11
j_gene: TRBJ2-1
d_gene: -
v_gene: TRBV7-2

CDR3nt: TGTGCCAGCTGGCTAGCCGCCACAGATACGCAGTATTTT
CDR3aa: CASWLAATDTQYF
abundance: -
len: 13
j_gene: TRBJ2-3
d_gene: -
v_gene: TRBV6-8

CDR3nt: TGCAGTGCTAGAGCTCTGGGGGGCCGGGGCAATCAGCCCCAGCATTTT
CDR3aa: CSARALGGRGNQPQHF
abundance: -
len: 16
j_gene: TRBJ1-5
d_gene: -
v_gene: TRBV20-1

CDR3nt: TGTGCCAGCAGTTCCTGGGACAACCCCCTCACCGGGGAGCTGTTTTTT
CDR3aa: CASSSWDNPLTGELFF
abundance: few
len: 16
j_gene: TRBJ2-2
d_gene: -
v_gene: TRBV27

CDR3nt: TGTGCCAGCTCTTTGCGTGGCTACACCTTC
CDR3aa: CASSLRGYTF
abundance: -
len: 10
j_gene: TRBJ1-2
d_gene: -
v_gene: TRBV19

CDR3nt: TGTGCCAGCAGTTGGGGACTTCCTGGAAACACCATATATTTT
CDR3aa: CASSWGLPGNTIYF
abundance: -
len: 14
j_gene: TRBJ1-3
d_gene: -
v_gene: TRBV6-6

CDR3nt: TGTGCCAGCAGCAGGACTAGCGGGTTCCAAGAGACCCAGTACTTC
CDR3aa: CASSRTSGFQETQYF
abundance: many
len: 15
j_gene: TRBJ2-5
d_gene: TRBD2
v_gene: TRBV6-1

CDR3nt: TGTGCCAGCCAAACCGCCTTTACAGGGGGCGCCGGTCCGGAGACCCAGTACTTC
CDR3aa: CASQTAFTGGAGPETQYF
abundance: few
len: 18
j_gene: TRBJ2-5
d_gene: TRBD1
v_gene: TRBV6-2/TRBV6-3

CDR3nt: TGTGCCAGCAGCCCAGATGGGACAGGGGGCCGGGGCGAGCAGTACTTC
CDR3aa: CASSPDGTGGRGEQYF
abundance: few
len: 16
j_gene: TRBJ2-7
d_gene: TRBD1
v_gene: TRBV27

CDR3nt: TGTGCCAGCAGCCCCGGCGGTCGGGTAGAAGCTTTCTTT
CDR3aa: CASSPGGRVEAFF
abundance: -
len: 13
j_gene: TRBJ1-1
d_gene: -
v_gene: TRBV7-2

CDR3nt: TGTGCCAGTAGTATAGGCGCCCGCGGAACCTATGGCTACACCTTC
CDR3aa: CASSIGARGTYGYTF
abundance: -
len: 15
j_gene: TRBJ1-2
d_gene: -
v_gene: TRBV19

CDR3nt: TGCAGTGCTTCAGCGGGGAGCGAGGTTGATACGCAGTATTTT
CDR3aa: CSASAGSEVDTQYF
abundance: -
len: 14
j_gene: TRBJ2-3
d_gene: TRBD2
v_gene: TRBV20-1

CDR3nt: TGTGCCAGCACCTTTTCAGATACGCAGTATTTT
CDR3aa: CASTFSDTQYF
abundance: few
len: 11
j_gene: TRBJ2-3
d_gene: -
v_gene: TRBV12-3/TRBV12-4

CDR3nt: TGCAGCGTCGCCGCGGGGCACACCGGGGAGCTGTTTTTT
CDR3aa: CSVAAGHTGELFF
abundance: -
len: 13
j_gene: TRBJ2-2
d_gene: -
v_gene: TRBV29-1

CDR3nt: TGTGCCAGCAGTTTATCCAGGGGGACGACTGAAGCTTTCTTT
CDR3aa: CASSLSRGTTEAFF
abundance: -
len: 14
j_gene: TRBJ1-1
d_gene: TRBD1
v_gene: TRBV27